A selection of T cell receptor beta chains follows, all from one sample in a study of response to subunit inactivated influenza vaccine. Via MiXCR, TCRdb re-called the RT-PCR reads, giving one row per CDR3 protein. Among 630,000 or so distinct CDR3 sequences listed, more than 15% were seen once. The sample was PBMCs from blood, taken roughly 13 days after vaccination. These receptors were obtained from a man in his fifties who received an inactivated influenza vaccine. CDR3s include the opening cysteine and the closing phenylalanine or tryptophan. Fields, in order: V gene, clone size, J gene, D gene, CDR3 protein, CDR3 DNA. A D gene is named only where the DNA matches it firmly. Rows give clone size only sometimes, using once, few, many, or a class for an expanded clone.

>TRBV12-3/TRBV12-4|many|TRBJ2-2|TRBD2
CASSTSGRRTGELFF
TGTGCCAGCAGCACCAGCGGGAGACGAACCGGGGAGCTGTTTTTT
>TRBV10-2|few|TRBJ2-1|TRBD2
CASSESGTSGYAGQFF
TGCGCCAGCAGTGAGTCTGGGACTAGCGGGTATGCGGGGCAGTTCTTC
>TRBV20-1|few|TRBJ1-4|NA
CSARDQGDSNEKLFF
TGCAGTGCTAGAGATCAAGGAGACAGCAATGAAAAACTGTTTTTT
>TRBV28|NA|TRBJ2-7|NA
CASSFIAPYEQYF
TGTGCCAGCAGTTTTATTGCCCCCTACGAGCAGTACTTC
>TRBV5-1|NA|TRBJ2-7|TRBD1
CASSWKQGAGVEQYF
TGCGCCAGCAGCTGGAAACAGGGGGCAGGAGTCGAGCAGTACTTC
>TRBV9|few|TRBJ2-1|NA
CASSVGGFGSSYNEQFF
TGTGCCAGCAGCGTAGGAGGCTTTGGTAGCTCCTACAATGAGCAGTTCTTC
>TRBV24-1|few|TRBJ2-5|NA
CATSDFGETQYF
TGTGCCACCAGTGATTTTGGAGAGACCCAGTACTTC
>TRBV12-5|NA|TRBJ2-1|TRBD2
CASGISGGSREQFF
TGTGCTAGTGGTATTAGCGGGGGGTCTCGAGAGCAGTTCTTC
>TRBV5-6|NA|TRBJ2-1|TRBD2
CASSLAGGFNEQFF
TGTGCCAGCAGCTTAGCGGGAGGCTTCAATGAGCAGTTCTTC
>TRBV5-5|few|TRBJ1-1|TRBD1
CATSPGQGAAEAFF
TGTGCCACCTCACCGGGACAGGGGGCAGCTGAAGCTTTCTTT
>TRBV6-5|few|TRBJ1-5|TRBD1
CASSFRTGDNQPQHF
TGTGCCAGCAGTTTCCGGACAGGGGACAATCAGCCCCAGCATTTT
>TRBV12-3/TRBV12-4|few|TRBJ2-2|TRBD1
CASSSRTGKSTGELFF
TGTGCCAGCAGTTCCCGGACAGGGAAATCTACCGGGGAGCTGTTTTTT
>TRBV5-6|many|TRBJ2-1|TRBD2
CASSLGLAVYNEQFF
TGTGCCAGCAGCTTGGGACTAGCGGTCTACAATGAGCAGTTCTTC
>TRBV18|NA|TRBJ2-3|NA
CASSPQENTGWSQYF
TGTGCCAGCTCACCACAGGAGAATACCGGCTGGTCGCAGTATTTT
>TRBV5-1|NA|TRBJ2-3|NA
CASSWGASSGGGSSTDTQYF
TGCGCCAGCAGCTGGGGGGCTTCTAGCGGAGGGGGATCTAGCACAGATACGCAGTATTTT
>TRBV28|many|TRBJ2-3|TRBD2
CASSPRVAGGSTDTQYF
TGTGCCAGCAGTCCCCGGGTGGCGGGGGGGAGCACAGATACGCAGTATTTT
>TRBV27|few|TRBJ2-1|NA
CASSHYSGYNEQFF
TGTGCCAGCAGCCACTACAGTGGGTACAATGAGCAGTTCTTC
>TRBV20-1|few|TRBJ1-1|TRBD1
CSARYSGGYGTEAFF
TGCAGTGCGAGATACTCAGGGGGCTATGGCACTGAAGCTTTCTTT
>TRBV6-2/TRBV6-3|few|TRBJ1-1|NA
CASSLWGTSEAFF
TGTGCCAGCAGCCTATGGGGGACTTCTGAAGCTTTCTTT
>TRBV7-9|NA|TRBJ1-1|NA
CASSLAGSRTGTEAFF
TGTGCCAGCAGCTTAGCGGGATCTCGGACGGGCACTGAAGCTTTCTTT
>TRBV9|NA|TRBJ2-7|TRBD1
CASSVSGQGTEQYF
TGTGCCAGCAGCGTGTCGGGACAGGGTACCGAGCAGTACTTC
>TRBV6-2/TRBV6-3|NA|TRBJ2-7|TRBD1
CASHGTGIYEQYF
TGTGCCAGCCACGGGACAGGGATCTACGAGCAGTACTTC
>TRBV7-7|few|TRBJ2-3|TRBD1
CASSRTGLGGDTQYF
TGTGCCAGCAGCCGGACAGGGTTAGGAGGGGATACGCAGTATTTT
>TRBV7-9|many|TRBJ2-1|TRBD2
CASSLWLAGANEQFF
TGTGCCAGCAGCTTATGGCTAGCGGGAGCTAATGAGCAGTTCTTC
>TRBV12-3/TRBV12-4|many|TRBJ2-3|NA
CASSLVASSTDTQYF
TGTGCCAGCAGTTTAGTCGCATCTAGCACAGATACGCAGTATTTT
>TRBV12-3/TRBV12-4|many|TRBJ2-1|TRBD2
CASGQRGGRNEQFF
TGTGCCAGCGGCCAGCGGGGGGGCAGGAATGAGCAGTTCTTC
>TRBV9|few|TRBJ2-3|TRBD2
CASSEGVGLAGITDTQYF
TGTGCCAGCAGCGAGGGAGTAGGGCTAGCGGGCATCACAGATACGCAGTATTTT
>TRBV11-2|few|TRBJ2-1|NA
CASSYGNGVSNEQFF
TGTGCCAGCAGTTACGGGAACGGCGTAAGCAATGAGCAGTTCTTC
>TRBV11-2|many|TRBJ2-7|TRBD1
CASSLEPGTGGEQYF
TGTGCCAGCAGCTTAGAGCCCGGGACAGGTGGCGAGCAGTACTTC
>TRBV3-1|many|TRBJ2-7|TRBD1
CASSQGRTGLEQYF
TGTGCCAGCAGCCAAGGCCGGACAGGGCTCGAGCAGTACTTC
>TRBV5-5|many|TRBJ1-1|NA
CATQLDMNTEAFF
TGTGCCACCCAGTTGGATATGAACACTGAAGCTTTCTTT
>TRBV20-1|few|TRBJ1-2|NA
CSAQLMTANYGYTF
TGCAGTGCTCAGCTCATGACAGCTAACTATGGCTACACCTTC
>TRBV24-1|NA|TRBJ2-5|NA
CATSDDRIETQYF
TGTGCCACCAGTGACGACAGGATAGAGACCCAGTACTTC
>TRBV18|many|TRBJ2-3|TRBD1
CASSPTPGQGAGTDTQYF
TGTGCCAGCTCACCCACACCGGGACAGGGGGCCGGCACAGATACGCAGTATTTT
>TRBV7-8|NA|TRBJ2-2|NA
CASSLGRPHRSKAGELFF
TGTGCCAGCAGCTTAGGAAGGCCCCACAGATCTAAAGCCGGGGAGCTGTTTTTT
>TRBV4-3|NA|TRBJ1-6|NA
CASSAAGRTNSPLHF
TGCGCCAGCAGCGCCGCCGGGAGGACTAATTCACCCCTCCACTTT
>TRBV30|NA|TRBJ1-5|NA
CAWSVSGNQPQHF
TGTGCCTGGAGTGTATCAGGGAATCAGCCCCAGCATTTT
>TRBV7-2|NA|TRBJ1-4|TRBD1
CASSFKGQAEKLFF
TGTGCCAGCAGCTTCAAGGGACAGGCCGAAAAACTGTTTTTT
>TRBV6-2/TRBV6-3|many|TRBJ2-1|NA
CASSWPPIIRAPSYNEQFF
TGTGCCAGCAGCTGGCCCCCAATTATCAGGGCACCCTCCTACAATGAGCAGTTCTTC
>TRBV20-1|NA|TRBJ1-5|NA
CSVVGQGRNQPQHF
TGCAGTGTGGTCGGGCAGGGAAGAAATCAGCCCCAGCATTTT